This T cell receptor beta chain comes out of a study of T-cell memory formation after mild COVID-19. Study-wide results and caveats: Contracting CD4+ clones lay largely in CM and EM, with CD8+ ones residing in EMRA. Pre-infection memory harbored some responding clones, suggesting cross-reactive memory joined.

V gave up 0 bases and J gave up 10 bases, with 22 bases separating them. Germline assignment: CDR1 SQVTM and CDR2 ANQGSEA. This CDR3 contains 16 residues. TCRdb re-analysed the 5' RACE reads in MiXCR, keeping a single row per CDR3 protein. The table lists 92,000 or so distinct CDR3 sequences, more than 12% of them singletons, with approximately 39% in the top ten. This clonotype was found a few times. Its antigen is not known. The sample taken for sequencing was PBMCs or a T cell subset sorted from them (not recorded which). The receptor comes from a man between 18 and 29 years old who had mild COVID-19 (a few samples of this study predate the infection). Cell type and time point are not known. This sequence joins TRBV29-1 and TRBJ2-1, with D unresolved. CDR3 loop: CSVEDGTANSYVEQFF. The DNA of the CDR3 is TGCAGCGTTGAAGATGGTACCGCCAACTCCTATGTAGAGCAGTTCTTC.